This T cell receptor (beta chain) was retrieved from a study of T cells in Graves' hyperthyroidism and ophthalmopathy. The CDR3 is 13 amino acids. Trimming took off 6 bases at V and 2 bases at J, with 14 bases between the two ends. The V gene's germline CDR1 is DFQATT and CDR2 SNEGSKA (reference sequence). Study results and limitations: Ophthalmopathy was model-predicted a median about six months pre-onset. Appearing also in blood were most of the thyroid clonotypes expanded above 0.001.

The TCR beta CDR3 regions underwent amplification using RNA transcripts as the source. The primer set for the first-round RT-PCR of the TCR CDR3 was HTBI. TCRdb re-analysed the multiplex PCR reads in MiXCR, keeping a single row per CDR3 protein. The sample includes some 490,000 distinct CDR3 sequences, around a fifth of them seen just once. About this clonotype: Antigen: not known.

Patients affected by ophthalmopathy presented a Clinical Activity Score of at least 3, a NOSPECS grade of at least 4, and disease duration below 3 months. About 9.4 ml fresh peripheral blood yielded the PBMCs. V gene TRBV20-1 combines with J gene TRBJ2-7; possibly TRBD1 for D (5 bases). This sequence was found in an older woman with Graves' ophthalmopathy. Sequences were obtained from blood. CDR3 DNA sequence: TGCAGTGCCTTTGACAGTCCGGCCTACGAGCAGTACTTC. This translates into CSAFDSPAYEQYF.